What follows are 30 T cell receptor beta chains derived from one specimen sequenced in a study of blood T cells in healthy people across ages. Using a J-beta primer mix together with a sample-barcoded 5' primer, a second PCR was run for roughly 6 to 11 cycles. Via MiXCR, TCRdb re-called the 5' RACE reads, giving one row per CDR3 protein. The repertoire has 780,000 or so distinct CDR3 sequences, around 25% of them found once; the top ten carry roughly 3.8%. In addition, the sample was reused for a study of T cells of mothers and their children.

The sequenced sample was blood. The receptors come from a boy under 18 in good health.

The sample holds a few counts of this clonotype. The V call is TRBV6-6, the J call TRBJ2-3, with a weak D call TRBD2 (6 bases). Trimming left V 2 bases short and J 1 base short, with 13 bases between. Germline V gene data show CDR1 as MNHNY and CDR2 as SVGAGI (reference sequence). The CDR3 runs to 16 residues. The CDR3 DNA follows: TGTGCCAGCAGTTACCGGACCGGGGGTGGCACAGATACGCAGTATTTT. It encodes CASSYRTGGGTDTQYF.

The chain has TRBV11-2 and TRBJ2-5; 10 positions agree with TRBD2. Losses at the gene ends were 9 bases for V and 6 bases for J; bases not matched to a gene: 10. The germline CDR1 and CDR2 sequences are SGHAT and FQNNGV. CDR3 length: 14 amino acids. CDR3 bases: TGTGCCAGTCACCAAGCGGGAGGGCAAAAGACCCAGTACTTC. Its translation is CASHQAGGQKTQYF.

This chain connects TRBV15 to TRBJ2-2; no clear D gene. With 0 bases removed from V and 5 bases from J, the gap between germline ends came to 7 bases. The germline CDR1 and CDR2 sequences are LNHNV and YYDKDF (reference sequence). The CDR3 extends over 14 amino acids. The CDR3 DNA is TGTGCCACCAGCAGAGATTCGGATACCGGGGAGCTGTTTTTT. Amino acids: CATSRDSDTGELFF.

The chain uses TRBV2 and TRBJ1-1; no firm D call. Germline V gene data show CDR1 as SNHLY and CDR2 as FYNNEI. Trimming shortened V by 4 bases and J by 1 base, and 10 bases separated the two germline ends. The CDR3 consists of 14 residues. CDR3 in amino acids: CASSGPRRNTEAFF. The CDR3 DNA sequence: TGTGCCAGCAGTGGGCCAAGGCGGAACACTGAAGCTTTCTTT.

This clonotype came up a few times. V and J are TRBV25-1 and TRBJ2-5; tentative D call: TRBD2 (6 bases). Trimming cost V 3 bases and J 5 bases, with 19 bases left between them. CDR3 size: 16 residues. CDR1 is MGHDK and CDR2 is SYGVNS in the germline V gene. The CDR3 DNA is TGTGCCAGCAGTGAGGGTCTCCGGGAGTTGGCGGAGACCCAGTACTTC. Translation gives CASSEGLRELAETQYF.

A few counts support this clonotype. V and J are TRBV4-1 and TRBJ1-5, with a tentative D call TRBD1 (6 bases). CDR1 is MGHRA, CDR2 YSYEKL, per germline. V lost 0 bases, J lost 2 bases, and 14 bases lay in between. The CDR3 is 17 residues long. CDR3 DNA sequence: TGCGCCAGCAGCCAAGATCAGCCAGGGGAGGGCAATCAGCCCCAGCATTTT. It codes for CASSQDQPGEGNQPQHF.

With respect to this clonotype: At one boundary the junction diverges from the germline segment, which might be a read error. The gene calls are TRBV5-6 and TRBJ1-1; no clear D. CDR3 length equals 12 residues. Per the germline V gene, CDR1 is SGHDT and CDR2 is YYEEEE. The CDR3 sequence: CVSSYWEAEAFF. In DNA form, the CDR3 reads TGTGTCAGCAGCTATTGGGAGGCGGAAGCTTTCTTT.

The V call is TRBV5-1, the J call TRBJ1-1; the match to TRBD1 covers 10 bases. The CDR3 runs 14 residues. V gave up 7 bases and J gave up 4 bases; unmatched junction bases: 7. Germline CDR1 is SGHRS and CDR2 is YFSETQ. Here the CDR3 DNA reads TGCGCCAGCGCCTTAGGGGACAGGGGCACTGAAGCTTTCTTT. Its protein product is CASALGDRGTEAFF.

The rearrangement joins TRBV18 to TRBJ2-7; weak D call: TRBD1 (5 bases). Germline V gene lookup returns CDR1 KGHSH and CDR2 LQKENI. Between the trimmed V and J ends, which lost 8 bases and 2 bases, there was a span of 16 bases. This CDR3 region has 14 residues. CDR3 amino acids: CASTDTGRAYEQYF. The CDR3 coding sequence is TGTGCCAGCACAGACACCGGCAGGGCCTACGAGCAGTACTTC. The full variable domain, its missing parts supplied by reference TRBV18 and TRBJ2-7, is NAGVMQNPRHLVRRRGQEARLRCSPMKGHSHVYWYRQLPEEGLKFMVYLQKENIIDESGMPKERFSAEFPKEGPSILRIQQVVRGDSAAYFCASTDTGRAYEQYFGPGTRLTVT.

The chain is built from TRBV28 and TRBJ2-4; 10 nucleotides match TRBD2. Germline values: CDR1 MDHEN, CDR2 SYDVKM. The CDR3 contains 15 residues. V shed 1 base, J shed 4 bases, and the junction held 1 base outside the gene matches. In nucleotides, the CDR3 is TGTGCCAGCAGTTTATCAGCGGGGGGGAAAAACATTCAGTACTTC. The encoded protein is CASSLSAGGKNIQYF.

This clonotype appeared once. J is TRBJ2-1 and V is TRBV6-1; 9 bases align to TRBD2. The end of the DNA is better explained by TRBJ2-5, so the J call may be wrong. CDR1 MNHNS and CDR2 SASEGT come from the germline V gene. The CDR3 length is 16 residues. CDR3 protein: CASSDGEREEIETQYF. The CDR3 nucleotides read TGTGCCAGCAGTGACGGGGAGCGGGAGGAGATAGAGACCCAGTACTTC.

V and J are TRBV20-1 and TRBJ2-7; D not resolved. V lost 5 bases and J 1 base, leaving 9 bases between the germline ends. CDR1 and CDR2 (germline): DFQATT, SNEGSKA (reference sequence). The CDR3 spans 12 residues. The CDR3 DNA follows: TGCAGTGCTCCTCCCCAGTCCTACGAGCAGTACTTC. The encoded protein is CSAPPQSYEQYF.

This clonotype came up a few times. The J gene is TRBJ1-5, the V gene TRBV15; 9 positions match TRBD1. Germline-derived CDR1 and CDR2 are LNHNV and YYDKDF (reference sequence). With V trimmed by 9 bases and J by 7 bases, 13 bases remained unmatched. The CDR3 has 15 amino acids. The CDR3 region is CATNLNRGPGQPQHF. The CDR3 region has the DNA TGTGCCACTAACCTCAACAGGGGGCCAGGGCAGCCCCAGCATTTT.

This clonotype has a handful of counts. The chain recombines TRBV5-1 with TRBJ2-1; 7 positions agree with TRBD2. Per the germline V gene, CDR1 is SGHRS and CDR2 is YFSETQ. Trimming took 5 bases from V and 0 from J; bases not matched to a gene: 5. The CDR3 is 15 residues long. This chain's CDR3 is CASSVAGDSYNEQFF. CDR3 nucleotide sequence: TGCGCCAGCAGTGTCGCGGGAGACTCCTACAATGAGCAGTTCTTC.

V is TRBV20-1 and J is TRBJ2-1, with 10 bases aligning to TRBD2. This CDR3 is 12 amino acids long. From germline, CDR1 is DFQATT and CDR2 SNEGSKA (reference sequence). V shed 5 bases, J shed 13 bases, and the junction held 8 bases outside the gene matches. The CDR3 DNA follows: TGCAGTGCTCCTAGACTAGCGGGTGATCAGTTCTTC. It encodes CSAPRLAGDQFF.

There are a few counts of this clonotype. The gene calls are TRBV9 and TRBJ2-3; D is perhaps TRBD1 (5 bases). Trimming left V 4 bases short and J 5 bases short, with 14 bases between. CDR1 is SGDLS and CDR2 is YYNGEE in the germline V gene. The CDR3 is made up of 14 amino acids. Here the CDR3 DNA reads TGTGCCAGCAGCCCCCGGCAGGACATAGATACGCAGTATTTT. This translates into CASSPRQDIDTQYF.

The genes are TRBV29-1 and TRBJ2-7; the D gene could be TRBD1 or TRBD2 (5 bases each). Looked up from germline, CDR1 is SQVTM and CDR2 is ANQGSEA. The CDR3 consists of 12 residues. Trimming pared 4 bases from V and 7 bases from J, leaving 14 bases between. CDR3 sequence: CSVAWAGSEQYF. In nucleotides, the CDR3 is TGCAGCGTTGCCTGGGCAGGGAGTGAGCAGTACTTC.

To note about this clonotype: Lacking the conserved final phenylalanine or tryptophan, this CDR3 likely reflects a read error. This chain uses TRBV3-1 with TRBJ1-4; D unresolved. V lost 0 bases, J lost 11 bases, and 4 bases lay in between. The length of the CDR3 is 11 residues. Germline V gene sequence: CDR1 LGHDT, CDR2 YNNKEL (reference sequence). CDR3 in amino acids: CASSQDLKLFS. The CDR3 region has the DNA TGTGCCAGCAGCCAAGATTTGAAACTGTTTTCT.

This clonotype was counted only a few times. The chain couples TRBV29-1 to TRBJ1-4; D uncertain. Germline V gene lookup returns CDR1 SQVTM and CDR2 ANQGSEA. The germline V and J ends were trimmed by 3 bases and 1 base, with 9 bases remaining between them. The CDR3 covers 14 residues. CDR3 loop: CSVDIRGTNEKLFF. CDR3 DNA sequence: TGCAGCGTTGACATACGGGGAACTAATGAAAAACTGTTTTTT.

A few counts support this clonotype. This chain connects TRBV7-3 to TRBJ2-1; tentative D call: TRBD2 (5 bases). Germline CDR1 and CDR2: SGHTA and FQGTGA. The ends were cut back, 5 bases at V and 7 bases at J, with 9 bases in the middle. The CDR3 is made up of 12 amino acids. The CDR3 reads CASSGGLNEQFF. CDR3 DNA sequence: TGTGCCAGCAGCGGCGGGTTGAATGAGCAGTTCTTC.

This clonotype was counted many times. The J gene is TRBJ1-1, the V gene TRBV6-2 or TRBV6-3; D is ambiguous. CDR1 and CDR2 (germline): MNHEY, SVGEGT. V dropped 6 bases and J dropped 0 bases, with 2 bases sitting between them. There are 11 residues in the CDR3. CDR3 amino acids: CASRVNTEAFF. The CDR3 nucleotides read TGTGCCAGCAGGGTGAACACTGAAGCTTTCTTT.

The chain is built from TRBV27 and TRBJ1-2, with TRBD1 identical over 9 bases. Germline values: CDR1 MNHEY, CDR2 SMNVEV (reference sequence). V lost 6 bases and J lost 10; bases outside the gene matches: 6. The CDR3 has 12 residues. CDR3 protein: CASSLTGGDYTF. For the CDR3, the DNA is TGTGCCAGCAGCCTCACAGGGGGCGACTACACCTTC.

This clonotype has a handful of counts. This sequence joins TRBV20-1 and TRBJ2-1, with D possibly matching TRBD2 (5 bases). Germline values: CDR1 DFQATT, CDR2 SNEGSKA (reference sequence). The CDR3 spans 14 residues. V shed 1 base and J shed 6 bases, with 13 bases lying between them. CDR3 sequence (DNA): TGCAGTGCTAGAGTAAATCTAGCCCCCAATGAGCAGTTCTTC. It is translated as CSARVNLAPNEQFF.

This chain joins TRBV4-1 and TRBJ2-7; D is unclear. V lost 0 bases and J 0 bases, leaving 9 bases between the germline ends. Germline CDR1 reads MGHRA; CDR2 reads YSYEKL. There are 15 residues in the CDR3. CDR3: CASSQDRAASYEQYF. The CDR3 bases are TGCGCCAGCAGCCAAGATAGGGCGGCCTCCTACGAGCAGTACTTC.

The chain joins TRBV5-1 to TRBJ2-6; the match to TRBD1 covers 8 bases. This CDR3 contains 17 residues. The junction had 9 bases not matched to a gene; V was cut back by 6 bases and J by 1 base. Germline V gene lookup returns CDR1 SGHRS and CDR2 YFSETQ. This chain's CDR3 is CASTTGTGPSGANVLTF. Here the CDR3 DNA reads TGCGCCAGCACGACCGGGACAGGTCCTTCTGGGGCCAACGTCCTGACTTTC.

This clonotype was observed a handful of times. The chain combines TRBV15 with TRBJ1-2, with D perhaps TRBD1 (6 bases). CDR1 and CDR2 (germline): LNHNV, YYDKDF (reference sequence). The length of the CDR3 is 14 residues. V lost 0 bases, J lost 5 bases, and 10 bases lay in between. DNA of the CDR3: TGTGCCACCAGCAGAGATGGGGGCGGGTATGGCTACACCTTC. It encodes CATSRDGGGYGYTF.

This clonotype appeared a few times. This chain connects TRBV5-4 to TRBJ2-5; D may match TRBD1 or TRBD2 (5 bases each). The J call may be incorrect, as the DNA end agrees better with TRBJ2-7. This CDR3 region has 16 residues. Germline-derived CDR1 and CDR2 are SGHNT and YYREEE (reference sequence). CDR3 in amino acids: CASSWRPLRDPNEQYF. The CDR3 DNA reads as TGTGCCAGCAGCTGGAGGCCCCTCAGGGATCCCAACGAGCAGTACTTC.

The gene calls are TRBV11-2 and TRBJ2-5; 10 bases line up with TRBD2. Near its end, the DNA agrees better with TRBJ2-7, so the J call may be wrong. This CDR3 is 17 amino acids long. CDR1 and CDR2 (germline): SGHAT, FQNNGV. The CDR3 sequence: CASSLEGASGGPYEQYF. CDR3 sequence (DNA): TGTGCCAGCAGCTTAGAGGGGGCTAGCGGGGGACCCTACGAGCAGTACTTC.

The chain is built from TRBV6-6 and TRBJ2-5; tentatively, D is TRBD2 (5 bases). The CDR3 loop spans 13 amino acids. V shed 7 bases and J shed 7 bases, with 16 bases lying between them. Looked up from germline, CDR1 is MNHNY and CDR2 is SVGAGI (reference sequence). The CDR3 bases are TGTGCCAGCACCTTGCGGGCCGGTGGGACCCAGTACTTC. This sequence encodes CASTLRAGGTQYF.

The rearrangement joins TRBV20-1 to TRBJ2-7, with 9 bases lining up with TRBD2. Losses at the gene ends were 4 bases for V and 2 bases for J; bases not matched to a gene: 6. This CDR3 comprises 14 residues. Germline values: CDR1 DFQATT, CDR2 SNEGSKA (reference sequence). The CDR3, as DNA: TGCAGTGCTAAACCGGGACTAGCTCCCTACGAGCAGTACTTC. It is translated as CSAKPGLAPYEQYF.